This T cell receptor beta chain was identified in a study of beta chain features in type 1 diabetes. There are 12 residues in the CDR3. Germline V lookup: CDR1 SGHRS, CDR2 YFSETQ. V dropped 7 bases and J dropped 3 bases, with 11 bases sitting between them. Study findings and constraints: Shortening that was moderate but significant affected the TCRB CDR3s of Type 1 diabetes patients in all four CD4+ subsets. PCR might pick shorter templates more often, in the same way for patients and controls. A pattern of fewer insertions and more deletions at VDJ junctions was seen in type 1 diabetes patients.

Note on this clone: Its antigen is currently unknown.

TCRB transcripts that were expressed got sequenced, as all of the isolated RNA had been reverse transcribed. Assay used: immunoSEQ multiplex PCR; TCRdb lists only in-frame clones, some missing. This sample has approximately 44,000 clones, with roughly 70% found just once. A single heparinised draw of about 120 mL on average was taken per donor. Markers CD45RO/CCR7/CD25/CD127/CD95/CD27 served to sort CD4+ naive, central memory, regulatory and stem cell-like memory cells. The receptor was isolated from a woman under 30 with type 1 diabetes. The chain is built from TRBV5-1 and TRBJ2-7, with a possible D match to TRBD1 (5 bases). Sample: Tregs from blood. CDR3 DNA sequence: TGCGCCAGCTCGGTCCAGGGCTACGAGCAGTACTTC. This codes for CASSVQGYEQYF.